This entry lists 7 T cell receptor beta chains sequenced from one sample in a study of blood T cell repertoires in COVID-19 (dated by TCRdb to about 2020). Library preparation employed the immunoSEQ multiplex PCR assay. TCRdb retrieved this table from immuneACCESS and kept in-frame rearrangements only. Not all clones are present; in checked studies, unresolved V genes account for under half, and no reason is known for the remainder. For this sample the table gives roughly 230,000 clones, of which roughly 89% were detected only once. The ten largest clones represent about 4.6% of the sample. The sample taken for sequencing was peripheral blood. The source of these receptors is a middle-aged woman who had recovered from COVID-19.

The chain carries TRBV24-1 and TRBJ2-3, with 15 bases aligning to TRBD2. The CDR3 is 17 residues long. Per germline, CDR1 KGHDR and CDR2 SFDVKD. V gave up 3 bases and J gave up 6 bases; unmatched junction bases: 6. CDR3 amino acids: CATSDPGLAGGADTQYF. CDR3 DNA: TGTGCCACCAGTGATCCGGGACTAGCGGGAGGTGCGGATACGCAGTATTTT.

The chain has TRBV13 and TRBJ2-5, with D maybe TRBD1 (5 bases). Germline CDR1 PRHDT, CDR2 FYEKMQ (reference sequence). The CDR3 extends over 13 amino acids. Trimming cost V 3 bases and J 3 bases, with 8 bases left between them. CDR3 sequence reads: CASSFSREETQYF. The CDR3 nucleotides are TGTGCCAGCAGCTTTTCCAGGGAAGAGACCCAGTACTTC.

The V and J genes are TRBV24-1 and TRBJ2-5; D gene ambiguous. The CDR3 runs to 12 residues. Looked up from germline, CDR1 is KGHDR and CDR2 is SFDVKD. The germline V and J ends were trimmed by 3 bases and 2 bases, with 3 bases remaining between them. The CDR3 here is CATSDVQETQYF. Written as DNA, the CDR3 is TGTGCCACCAGTGATGTACAAGAGACCCAGTACTTC.

This chain uses TRBV4-3 with TRBJ2-3; tentatively, D is TRBD2 (6 bases). The germline V and J ends were trimmed by 3 bases and 3 bases, with 19 bases remaining between them. CDR3 length: 17 amino acids. Germline loops: CDR1 LGHNA, CDR2 YSLEER. The CDR3 loop reads CASSQTLYGSRTDTQYF. CDR3 nucleotides: TGCGCCAGCAGCCAGACCTTGTACGGGAGTCGTACAGATACGCAGTATTTT.

J is TRBJ2-7 and V is TRBV24-1; the D gene is possibly TRBD2 (5 bases). Germline-derived CDR1 and CDR2 are KGHDR and SFDVKD. Trimming removed 7 bases from V and 4 bases from J, with 13 bases in between. This CDR3 spans 13 amino acids. The chain's CDR3 is CATSPRADYEQYV. The CDR3 DNA is TGTGCCACCAGCCCCCGAGCGGATTACGAGCAGTACGTC.

The chain links TRBV5-5 to TRBJ2-5; the D is unclear. Trimming shortened V by 2 bases and J by 1 base, and 9 bases separated the two germline ends. The germline V gene has CDR1 SGHKS and CDR2 YYEKEE (reference sequence). The CDR3 sequence is 14 residues long. CDR3 protein: CASSFLPVQETQYF. The CDR3 bases are TGTGCCAGCAGCTTTCTACCGGTCCAAGAGACCCAGTACTTC.

V gene TRBV19 combines with J gene TRBJ2-2; 8 bases line up with TRBD2. The CDR3 loop spans 14 amino acids. CDR1 is LNHDA and CDR2 is SQIVND in the germline V gene (reference sequence). J lost 5 bases, V lost 3 bases, and 2 bases had no gene match. This CDR3 reads CASSMVAGTGELFF. Here the CDR3 DNA reads TGTGCCAGTAGTATGGTAGCGGGAACCGGGGAGCTGTTTTTT.